One sample yielded the 12 T cell receptor beta chains listed below, sequenced in a study of OX40 agonist ivuxolimab in advanced cancers. The assay was immunoSEQ multiplex PCR, and TCRdb's table has in-frame clones only and misses some. The profile shows some 100,000 clones, under 90% of them singletons. Sample: CD4+ or CD8+ T cells sorted from blood, taken in a trial of the OX40 agonist ivuxolimab. These receptors were collected from an adult with an advanced solid tumor such as melanoma, head and neck, liver or kidney cancer.

This chain uses TRBV18 with TRBJ2-2; D gene unclear. V shed 2 bases and J shed 0 bases, with 4 bases lying between them. CDR1 and CDR2 (germline): KGHSH, LQKENI. This CDR3 region has 14 residues. The CDR3 reads CASSPTSNTGELFF. The CDR3 DNA reads as TGTGCCAGCTCACCAACCTCGAACACCGGGGAGCTGTTTTTT.

The sample holds one count of this clone. V and J are TRBV5-4 and TRBJ1-2; a weak D match, TRBD1 (5 bases). CDR3 length: 15 residues. Germline V gives CDR1 SGHNT, CDR2 YYREEE (reference sequence). Trimming left V 0 bases short and J 4 bases short, with 13 bases between. The CDR3 protein is CASSLGRGGSYGYTF. CDR3 coding DNA: TGTGCCAGCAGCTTGGGACGGGGGGGTAGCTATGGCTACACCTTC. Combining the CDR3 with reference TRBV5-4 and TRBJ1-2 gives the whole variable domain ETGVTQSPTHLIKTRGQQVTLRCSSQSGHNTVSWYQQALGQGPQFIFQYYREEENGRGNFPPRFSGLQFPNYSSELNVNALELDDSALYLCASSLGRGGSYGYTFGSGTRLTVV.

This rearrangement joins TRBV10-3 to TRBJ2-3, with D perhaps matching TRBD1 (6 bases). V lost 6 bases to trimming and J lost 0 bases, with 19 bases between them. CDR3 length: 17 amino acids. The germline V gene encodes CDR1 ENHRY and CDR2 SYGVKD. CDR3 amino acids: CAIRGLGGPYSTDTQYF. As DNA, the CDR3 is TGTGCCATCAGGGGCCTAGGGGGACCCTATAGCACAGATACGCAGTATTTT.

This chain joins TRBV6-1 and TRBJ1-6; 9 bases map to TRBD1. Germline V CDR1 and CDR2: MNHNS, SASEGT. This CDR3 is built from 14 residues. V lost 3 bases to trimming and J lost 10 bases; unmatched junction nucleotides: 4. The CDR3 DNA reads as TGTGCCAGCAGTGATGGACAGGGGCGGTCACCCCTCCACTTT. Translating it yields CASSDGQGRSPLHF.

This rearrangement joins TRBV5-4 to TRBJ1-1, with 7 positions matching TRBD1. CDR1 and CDR2 from the germline V gene are SGHNT and YYREEE (reference sequence). Losses at the gene ends were 2 bases for V and 8 bases for J; bases not matched to a gene: 15. The CDR3 is 16 amino acids. The CDR3 sequence: CASSFGGTARGTEAFF. As DNA, the CDR3 is TGTGCCAGCAGCTTTGGGGGGACAGCCAGGGGCACCGAAGCTTTCTTT. The variable domain in full, with the rest retrieved from reference TRBV5-4 and TRBJ1-1, is ETGVTQSPTHLIKTRGQQVTLRCSSQSGHNTVSWYQQALGQGPQFIFQYYREEENGRGNFPPRFSGLQFPNYSSELNVNALELDDSALYLCASSFGGTARGTEAFFGQGTRLTVV.

This chain links TRBV30 with TRBJ2-7; TRBD1 might be the D (5 bases). V lost 4 bases, J lost 6 bases, and 19 bases lay in between. Germline V gene data show CDR1 as GTSNPN and CDR2 as SVGIG (reference sequence). This CDR3 region has 14 residues. DNA for the CDR3: TGTGCCTGGAAACCGACCTCAGGGCAGCCCGAGCAGTACTTC. It yields the protein CAWKPTSGQPEQYF.

The V and J genes are TRBV18 and TRBJ2-1; weak D call: TRBD1 (5 bases). The CDR3 length is 15 residues. Germline V gene data show CDR1 as KGHSH and CDR2 as LQKENI. V was cut by 3 bases and J by 3 bases, with 12 bases left in between. This chain's CDR3 is CASSPLRGGYNEQFF. CDR3 sequence (DNA): TGTGCCAGCTCACCGTTAAGGGGTGGCTACAATGAGCAGTTCTTC. The full variable domain, its missing parts supplied by reference TRBV18 and TRBJ2-1, is NAGVMQNPRHLVRRRGQEARLRCSPMKGHSHVYWYRQLPEEGLKFMVYLQKENIIDESGMPKERFSAEFPKEGPSILRIQQVVRGDSAAYFCASSPLRGGYNEQFFGPGTRLTVL.

V is TRBV7-3 and J is TRBJ1-1, with 7 bases identical to TRBD1. Losses at the gene ends were 1 base for V and 4 bases for J; bases not matched to a gene: 3. The CDR3 sequence is 14 residues long. Germline V gives CDR1 SGHTA, CDR2 FQGTGA. This CDR3 is CASSLIGGGTEAFF. For the CDR3, the DNA is TGTGCCAGCAGCTTAATAGGGGGCGGCACTGAAGCTTTCTTT.

The chain recombines TRBV4-3 with TRBJ2-7; D gene uncertain. The length of the CDR3 is 18 residues. V was shortened by 3 bases and J by 4 bases, with 25 bases between the two germline ends. CDR1 LGHNA and CDR2 YSLEER come from the germline V gene. CDR3 DNA: TGCGCCAGCAGCCACTCTATCGACCGTCGCAACCTTCTTTACGAGCAGTACGTC. Translating it yields CASSHSIDRRNLLYEQYV.

This chain joins TRBV5-4 and TRBJ2-3; 9 nucleotides agree with TRBD2. Germline loops: CDR1 SGHNT, CDR2 YYREEE (reference sequence). Trimming at V came to 6 bases and at J to 6 bases, leaving 11 bases not matched to a gene. The CDR3 runs 15 residues. The CDR3 sequence: CASTPRSGGTDTQYF. Written as DNA, the CDR3 is TGTGCCAGCACCCCGCGGAGCGGGGGGACGGATACGCAGTATTTT.

This chain connects TRBV19 to TRBJ1-3; weak D call: TRBD1 (6 bases). Trimming stripped 6 bases from V and 1 base from J, with 16 bases between. The CDR3 spans 16 residues. CDR1 is LNHDA, CDR2 SQIVND, per germline (reference sequence). CDR3 bases: TGTGCCAGTAGCTGGGGGGGCAGAGCTTCTGGAAACACCATATATTTT. Translated: CASSWGGRASGNTIYF. Full variable domain (missing parts from reference TRBV19 and TRBJ1-3): DGGITQSPKYLFRKEGQNVTLSCEQNLNHDAMYWYRQDPGQGLRLIYYSQIVNDFQKGDIAEGYSVSREKKESFPLTVTSAQKNPTAFYLCASSWGGRASGNTIYFGEGSWLTVV.

This chain links TRBV4-3 with TRBJ1-2; D is undetermined. The CDR3 sequence is 11 residues long. The germline CDR1 and CDR2 sequences are LGHNA and YSLEER. Trimming removed 6 bases at V and 1 base at J, with 3 bases between. CDR3 in DNA: TGCGCCAGCAGGGGTAACTATGGCTACACCTTC. This sequence encodes CASRGNYGYTF.